This passage covers 18 T cell receptor beta chains from one sample sequenced in a study of molecular identifiers for immune sequencing clone quantification. TCRdb itself ran the PCR reads through MiXCR, one entry per CDR3 protein. Of roughly 100,000 distinct CDR3 sequences in the sample, 30% to 35% are singletons; the top ten hold about a tenth. Sequenced: naive CD8+ T cells from blood, with Jurkat cell RNA spiked in. Subset given: FACS-sorted CD8+CD4-CCR7+CD45RA+ naive T cells. The origin of the receptors is a human donor in good health. Some libraries in this study had Jurkat cell RNA spiked in.

This clonotype was counted at least ten times. The chain uses TRBV7-3 and TRBJ1-4; maybe TRBD1 (6 bases). The CDR3 is 15 residues long. The V end lost 0 bases, the J end lost 8 bases, and 13 bases lay between the germline ends. Germline values: CDR1 SGHTA, CDR2 FQGTGA. The CDR3 DNA reads as TGTGCCAGCAGCTTAACTGGAGGGGGTCGGGAAAAACTGTTTTTT. This codes for CASSLTGGGREKLFF. The whole variable domain, filled in from reference TRBV7-3 and TRBJ1-4, reads GAGVSQTPSNKVTEKGKYVELRCDPISGHTALYWYRQSLGQGPEFLIYFQGTGAADDSGLPNDRFFAVRPEGSVSTLKIQRTERGDSAVYLCASSLTGGGREKLFFGSGTQLSVL.

Details on this clonotype: Given the absence of the conserved phenylalanine or tryptophan at the CDR3 end, a read error is likely. The rearrangement uses TRBV7-6 and TRBJ2-1; tentative D call: TRBD2 (5 bases). The end of the DNA aligns better with TRBJ2-7, so the J call may be wrong. This CDR3 has 13 residues. The germline V gene has CDR1 SGHVS and CDR2 FNYEAQ. The DNA for the CDR3 is TGTGCCAGCAGCTTTGAGGGCCTCGGTGTGCAGTACTAC. Residues: CASSFEGLGVQYY.

A note on this clonotype: This could be a read error, since a much larger clone is one nucleotide away. This rearrangement joins TRBV3-1 to TRBJ1-1; D unresolved. The CDR3 sequence is 15 residues long. In germline, CDR1 is LGHDT, CDR2 YNNKEL (reference sequence). The CDR3 DNA reads as TGTGCCAGCAGCCCAAGAGAACAGTTGAACACTGAAGCTTCCTTT. Translated: CASSPREQLNTEASF.

J is TRBJ2-7 and V is TRBV20-1; D call uncertain. V was pared by 1 base and J by 0 bases, with 13 bases between. Per germline, CDR1 DFQATT and CDR2 SNEGSKA (reference sequence). The CDR3 sequence is 15 residues long. Here the CDR3 DNA reads TGCAGTGCTAGAGTCGAGGCCTCGCCCTCCTACGAGCAGTACTTC. This gives the protein CSARVEASPSYEQYF.

The table lists this clonotype with a few counts. The chain employs TRBV19 and TRBJ2-3, with 11 bases lining up with TRBD2. The germline V gene has CDR1 LNHDA and CDR2 SQIVND (reference sequence). The J segment lost 5 bases and the V segment lost 2 bases, leaving 3 bases of the junction unmatched. The CDR3 totals 15 residues. The CDR3, as DNA: TGTGCCAGTAGTATACTAGCGGGAGGTGGAGATACGCAGTATTTT. This codes for CASSILAGGGDTQYF. The whole variable domain, filled in from reference TRBV19 and TRBJ2-3, reads DGGITQSPKYLFRKEGQNVTLSCEQNLNHDAMYWYRQDPGQGLRLIYYSQIVNDFQKGDIAEGYSVSREKKESFPLTVTSAQKNPTAFYLCASSILAGGGDTQYFGPGTRLTVL.

This clonotype was detected many times. The J gene is TRBJ1-4, the V gene TRBV20-1; maybe TRBD1 (5 bases). Per germline, CDR1 DFQATT and CDR2 SNEGSKA (reference sequence). This CDR3 is 14 amino acids long. V was cut by 6 bases and J by 1 base, with 12 bases left in between. DNA for the CDR3: TGCAGTGCCAGCTCGGGGGAAACTAATGAAAAACTGTTTTTT. Its protein is CSASSGETNEKLFF.

This clonotype was recorded a few times. The chain employs TRBV6-5 and TRBJ2-3; D is ambiguous. Germline CDR1 and CDR2: MNHEY and SVGAGI. The CDR3 extends over 16 amino acids. The ends were cut back, 0 bases at V and 4 bases at J, with 14 bases in the middle. CDR3 DNA: TGTGCCAGCAGTTACTCGACCCTCGGCGGTCCAGATACGCAGTATTTT. Translation gives CASSYSTLGGPDTQYF.

This clonotype was seen only once. Because it lacks the conserved phenylalanine or tryptophan at the end, this CDR3 is likely a read error. The DNA is left out, because the CDR3 cannot be placed on it with certainty; the CDR3 is given as TCRdb lists it. The chain recombines TRBV7-2 with TRBJ2-2; the table gives TRBD2 as D, unverified against the DNA. Germline-derived CDR1 and CDR2 are SGHTA and FQGNSA. The CDR3 length equals 16 residues, ends included. CDR3 protein: CASTRSPWTTPGELVI.

This clonotype occurred a few times. The chain couples TRBV5-1 to TRBJ1-1; maybe TRBD1 (5 bases). Trimming shortened V by 2 bases and J by 2 bases, and 10 bases separated the two germline ends. Germline V gene lookup returns CDR1 SGHRS and CDR2 YFSETQ. This CDR3 region has 14 residues. The CDR3 DNA follows: TGCGCCAGCAGCTTAAGACAGCCAAACACTGAAGCTTTCTTT. Amino acid sequence: CASSLRQPNTEAFF.

The CDR3 DNA reads TGTGCCAGCAGTCTTACCCCCGGGAGTAAGACCCAGTACTTC. Its translation: CASSLTPGSKTQYF. The genes are TRBV12-3 or TRBV12-4 and TRBJ2-5; possible D gene TRBD2, 6 bases. The CDR3 is 14 residues long. V was trimmed by 5 bases and J by 6 bases, leaving 16 bases between them.

V is TRBV2 and J is TRBJ2-7; D unresolved. Trimming removed 1 base at V and 6 bases at J, with 13 bases between. Germline lookup yields CDR1 SNHLY and CDR2 FYNNEI. The CDR3 is 14 amino acids. The CDR3 protein is CASSEDAGLGEQYF. In DNA, the CDR3 is TGTGCCAGCAGTGAAGATGCCGGGCTGGGCGAGCAGTACTTC.

This chain links TRBV5-1 with TRBJ2-3; D ambiguous. This CDR3 comprises 15 residues. The germline gives CDR1 SGHRS, CDR2 YFSETQ. V gave up 0 bases and J gave up 3 bases, with 11 bases separating them. Here the CDR3 DNA reads TGCGCCAGCAGCTTGGTGGGGATAGGTACAGATACGCAGTATTTT. Residues: CASSLVGIGTDTQYF.

This clonotype came up a few times. The CDR3 DNA reads TGCGCCAGCAGTGAGTCACGCGGGGAGCTGTTTTTT. The encoded protein is CASSESRGELFF. This sequence joins TRBV10-2 and TRBJ2-2, with D hard to call. The CDR3 loop spans 12 amino acids. The V gene's germline CDR1 is WSHSY and CDR2 SAAADI. The V end was cut by 0 bases, the J end by 7 bases, with 3 bases between.

This clonotype was recorded a few times. The rearrangement joins TRBV3-1 to TRBJ2-1; TRBD2 is a possible D gene (7 bases). Trimming took off 11 bases at V and 8 bases at J, with 10 bases between the two ends. In germline, CDR1 is LGHDT, CDR2 YNNKEL (reference sequence). The length of the CDR3 is 10 residues. The CDR3 bases are TGTGCCGCCGGGGGGCATGAGCAGTTCTTC. This translates into CAAGGHEQFF.

This clonotype came up a few times. The chain joins TRBV27 to TRBJ2-6; 8 nucleotides agree with TRBD1. The CDR3 is 16 amino acids. The V gene's germline CDR1 is MNHEY and CDR2 SMNVEV (reference sequence). After removal of 1 base from V and 4 bases from J, the junction contained 3 bases not matched to a gene. CDR3 sequence (DNA): TGTGCCAGCAGTTTATGGACAGGGTTCGGGGCCAACGTCCTGACTTTC. This gives the protein CASSLWTGFGANVLTF.

The chain combines TRBV19 with TRBJ2-1; 9 nucleotides align to TRBD2. J was trimmed by 3 bases and V by 6 bases; bases with no gene match: 3. The CDR3 length is 14 residues. Germline V gene data show CDR1 as LNHDA and CDR2 as SQIVND (reference sequence). CDR3 amino acids: CASSWTSDYNEQFF. DNA for the CDR3: TGTGCCAGTAGCTGGACTAGCGACTACAATGAGCAGTTCTTC.

With respect to this clonotype: The CDR3 ends on some other residue instead of the conserved phenylalanine or tryptophan, so this is likely a read error. This rearrangement joins TRBV6-5 to TRBJ2-7, with 9 bases lining up with TRBD2. Germline V lookup: CDR1 MNHEY, CDR2 SVGAGI. The length of the CDR3 is 15 residues. V shed 0 bases, J shed 5 bases, and the junction held 5 bases outside the gene matches. The CDR3 protein is CASSYSSGLAHEQYI. The DNA for the CDR3 is TGTGCCAGCAGTTACTCGTCGGGACTAGCCCACGAGCAGTACATC.

This clonotype was observed a few times. This sequence joins TRBV3-1 and TRBJ1-4; D unclear. The CDR3 extends over 14 amino acids. Trimming took 0 bases from V and 8 from J, leaving 10 bases between them. The germline gives CDR1 LGHDT, CDR2 YNNKEL (reference sequence). The CDR3 spells CASSQDLSPEKLFF. CDR3 bases: TGTGCCAGCAGCCAAGATCTGTCCCCGGAAAAACTGTTTTTT.